This T cell receptor (beta chain) was identified in a study of OX40 agonist ivuxolimab in advanced cancers. J lost 2 bases, V lost 5 bases, and 6 bases had no gene match. There are 15 residues in the CDR3. Germline V gene lookup returns CDR1 SGHTA and CDR2 FQGTGA. The table came from immunoSEQ multiplex PCR; TCRdb's copy has only in-frame clones and leaves some out. This sample has 91,000 or so clones, with 70% to 90% found just once. This specimen consisted of CD4+ or CD8+ T cells sorted from blood, obtained in a trial of the OX40 agonist ivuxolimab. The sequence came from an adult with an advanced solid tumor such as melanoma, head and neck, liver or kidney cancer. This rearrangement joins TRBV7-3 to TRBJ2-1; 7 positions agree with TRBD1. The CDR3 coding sequence is TGTGCCAGCAGCAGGGACAGTGACGCCTACAATGAGCAGTTCTTC. This translates into CASSRDSDAYNEQFF.